The 16 T cell receptor beta chains reported below all come from one sample, sequenced in a study of technical replicates of blood from a few donors. Clones were sequenced by immunoSEQ multiplex PCR, and TCRdb holds only the in-frame ones, with some missing. This sample carries roughly 81,000 clones, 97% of them seen once, and the ten largest clones take 0.15% to 0.2%. The sample taken for sequencing was T cells isolated from PBMCs. Every receptor here comes from a human donor in good health.

This chain links TRBV5-1 with TRBJ1-1; 9 bases fit TRBD1. V trimming: 3 bases; J trimming: 1 base; junction bases outside the gene matches: 1. The germline gives CDR1 SGHRS, CDR2 YFSETQ. There are 14 residues in the CDR3. The CDR3 spells CASSSDRGNTEAFF. The CDR3 DNA reads TGCGCCAGCAGCTCGGACAGGGGGAACACTGAAGCTTTCTTT.

The rearrangement links TRBV25-1 to TRBJ2-5; 9 bases match TRBD1. Germline CDR1 is MGHDK and CDR2 is SYGVNS. Trimming cost V 6 bases and J 5 bases; bases outside gene matches: 4. The CDR3 consists of 13 residues. As DNA, the CDR3 is TGTGCCAGCAGGGGACAGGGTGGGGAGACCCAGTACTTC. Amino acid sequence: CASRGQGGETQYF.

The gene calls are TRBV2 and TRBJ2-1; 9 nucleotides agree with TRBD2. Germline CDR1 reads SNHLY; CDR2 reads FYNNEI. V dropped 1 base and J dropped 4; count of bases not matched to a gene: 5. The CDR3 is 16 residues long. The CDR3 spells CASSEVRLAVYNEQFF. In nucleotides, the CDR3 is TGTGCCAGCAGTGAAGTAAGACTAGCGGTTTACAATGAGCAGTTCTTC.

V gene TRBV11-2 combines with J gene TRBJ2-3; tentative D call: TRBD2 (6 bases). The CDR3 totals 16 residues. Trimming removed 0 bases from V and 0 bases from J, with 10 bases in between. CDR1 is SGHAT, CDR2 FQNNGV, per germline. The DNA for the CDR3 is TGTGCCAGCAGCTTAGAACGGGGGACGAGCACAGATACGCAGTATTTT. It translates to CASSLERGTSTDTQYF.

The V call is TRBV5-6, the J call TRBJ1-1, with D possibly matching TRBD1 (5 bases). CDR1 and CDR2 (germline): SGHDT, YYEEEE. The CDR3 contains 15 residues. The V and J ends lost 3 bases and 2 bases respectively, with 14 bases between them. CDR3 sequence: CASSSIRVLNTEAFF. CDR3 nucleotides: TGTGCCAGCAGCTCAATCAGGGTATTAAACACTGAAGCTTTCTTT.

The chain links TRBV27 to TRBJ2-1; 9 bases line up with TRBD1. This CDR3 contains 18 residues. CDR1 and CDR2 from the germline V gene are MNHEY and SMNVEV (reference sequence). V shed 5 bases and J 8 bases; nucleotides not matched to a gene: 19. CDR3 residues: CASSLLTLRDRVGDEQFF. CDR3 sequence (DNA): TGTGCCAGCAGTCTCCTAACCCTCCGGGACAGGGTCGGCGATGAGCAGTTCTTC.

The CDR3 nucleotides are TGTGCCAGCAGCTCACTAGCGGACCGATACAATGAGCAGTTCTTC. It is translated as CASSSLADRYNEQFF. The genes are TRBV7-9 and TRBJ2-1; 8 bases are shared with TRBD2. V lost 4 bases, J lost 4 bases, and 6 bases stayed unmatched. Germline CDR1 reads SEHNR; CDR2 reads FQNEAQ (reference sequence). The CDR3 loop spans 15 amino acids.

This rearrangement joins TRBV15 to TRBJ2-1; 9 bases align to TRBD2. The J segment lost 6 bases and the V segment lost 0 bases, leaving 9 bases of the junction unmatched. There are 17 residues in the CDR3. Germline CDR1 is LNHNV and CDR2 is YYDKDF (reference sequence). The CDR3 is CATSREPAGGPFNEQFF. DNA for the CDR3: TGTGCCACCAGCAGAGAACCCGCGGGAGGGCCTTTCAATGAGCAGTTCTTC. Full variable domain (outside the CDR3, taken from reference TRBV15 and TRBJ2-1): DAMVIQNPRYQVTQFGKPVTLSCSQTLNHNVMYWYQQKSSQAPKLLFHYYDKDFNNEADTPDNFQSRRPNTSFCFLDIRSPGLGDTAMYLCATSREPAGGPFNEQFFGPGTRLTVL.

The gene calls are TRBV27 and TRBJ2-7; perhaps TRBD2 as D (6 bases). CDR3 length: 13 residues. V was pared by 8 bases and J by 2 bases, with 13 bases between. Germline V gene data show CDR1 as MNHEY and CDR2 as SMNVEV (reference sequence). The CDR3 sequence: CASGAGGTYEQYF. The CDR3 region has the DNA TGTGCCAGCGGCGCAGGCGGGACCTACGAGCAGTACTTC.

The genes are TRBV5-4 and TRBJ2-7; 14 bases match TRBD2. Germline V gene data show CDR1 as SGHNT and CDR2 as YYREEE (reference sequence). Germline trimming cut 2 bases from V and 4 bases from J; bases unmatched to any gene: 11. This CDR3 is built from 18 residues. CDR3 DNA: TGTGCCAGCAGCTTACCACCGTTAGGACTAGCGGGAGGTTACGAGCAGTACTTC. It specifies CASSLPPLGLAGGYEQYF. Full variable domain (rest looked up from reference TRBV5-4 and TRBJ2-7): ETGVTQSPTHLIKTRGQQVTLRCSSQSGHNTVSWYQQALGQGPQFIFQYYREEENGRGNFPPRFSGLQFPNYSSELNVNALELDDSALYLCASSLPPLGLAGGYEQYFGPGTRLTVT.

The CDR3 sequence is CANRDRGYEQYF. DNA for the CDR3: TGTGCCAACAGAGACAGGGGCTACGAGCAGTACTTC. The V gene is TRBV28, the J gene TRBJ2-7, with 8 bases fitting TRBD1. Looked up from germline, CDR1 is MDHEN and CDR2 is SYDVKM. V dropped 10 bases and J dropped 3; count of bases not matched to a gene: 5. This CDR3 comprises 12 residues.

The gene calls are TRBV5-1 and TRBJ1-2; D unresolved. The V gene lost 2 bases and the J gene lost 7 bases, with 18 bases spanning the gap. The CDR3 loop spans 15 amino acids. Germline lookup yields CDR1 SGHRS and CDR2 YFSETQ. Written as DNA, the CDR3 is TGCGCCAGCAGCTTCGGGGAGGCCCTGGGGTCTGGCTACACCTTC. Translation: CASSFGEALGSGYTF.

V and J are TRBV27 and TRBJ2-2; no clear D gene. This CDR3 has 15 residues. Trimming took off 2 bases at V and 6 bases at J, with 13 bases between the two ends. Germline V lookup: CDR1 MNHEY, CDR2 SMNVEV (reference sequence). This chain's CDR3 is CASSLEAVWPGELFF. CDR3 DNA sequence: TGTGCCAGCAGTTTAGAGGCAGTTTGGCCCGGGGAGCTGTTTTTT.

The chain links TRBV6-5 to TRBJ2-1; TRBD1 might be the D (6 bases). Per germline, CDR1 MNHEY and CDR2 SVGAGI. Trimming took off 5 bases at V and 0 bases at J, with 11 bases between the two ends. CDR3 length: 15 residues. The CDR3: CASSHQGSSYNEQFF. Here the CDR3 DNA reads TGTGCCAGCAGTCACCAGGGGAGCTCCTACAATGAGCAGTTCTTC.

The chain carries TRBV28 and TRBJ2-6; D gene ambiguous. The CDR3 loop spans 18 amino acids. Deletions cut 4 bases from V and 0 bases from J, with 16 bases between. Germline V lookup: CDR1 MDHEN, CDR2 SYDVKM. The CDR3: CASSSPTEGSSGANVLTF. The CDR3 nucleotides are TGTGCCAGCAGTTCCCCTACAGAAGGAAGCTCTGGGGCCAACGTCCTGACTTTC.

This clone appeared once. This rearrangement joins TRBV7-9 to TRBJ2-4, with TRBD1 matching over 8 bases. The CDR3 is 15 amino acids. The germline V gene encodes CDR1 SEHNR and CDR2 FQNEAQ (reference sequence). J was trimmed by 2 bases and V by 1 base; bases with no gene match: 1. The DNA for the CDR3 is TGTGCCAGCAGCTTAGGACAGGGGCCCAAAAACATTCAGTACTTC. This encodes CASSLGQGPKNIQYF.